Listed here are 23 T cell receptor beta chains from one sample, sequenced in a study of siplizumab effects on memory and regulatory T cells (dated by TCRdb to between 2018 and 2021). To prepare the library, the immunoSEQ multiplex PCR assay was applied. This is the immuneACCESS table as TCRdb keeps it, with only in-frame sequences that have V and J called. A part of the clones is gone; compared with another copy, unresolved V genes explain less than half, and the rest is unexplained. A total of around 58,000 clones appear in this sample, 83% of them only once. Of the sample, less than 4% falls within the top ten clones. The material sequenced was memory CD4+ T cells sorted from blood. What this sample's cell subset or site label stands for: unstimulated CD4+ memory T cells. The receptors derive from a human donor in good health.

The gene calls are TRBV6-6 and TRBJ2-7; TRBD1 matches at 9 bases. J gave up 0 bases and V 6 bases, and 6 bases lay outside the gene matches. This CDR3 is built from 15 residues. Per the germline V gene, CDR1 is MNHNY and CDR2 is SVGAGI (reference sequence). The CDR3 region has the DNA TGTGCCAGCAGGGCCGGGACAGGGAGCTCCTACGAGCAGTACTTC. Translated, it gives CASRAGTGSSYEQYF.

The gene calls are TRBV19 and TRBJ1-5; no firm D call. Germline lookup yields CDR1 LNHDA and CDR2 SQIVND (reference sequence). The CDR3 totals 15 residues. Between the trimmed V and J ends, which lost 0 bases and 0 bases, there was a span of 6 bases. The CDR3 DNA is TGTGCCAGTAGTATAGAAGGGTATAGCAATCAGCCCCAGCATTTT. Protein product: CASSIEGYSNQPQHF.

This clone was recorded only once. The rearrangement joins TRBV27 to TRBJ1-5, with TRBD1 matching 12 bases. J lost 7 bases, V lost 6 bases, and 4 bases had no gene match. The CDR3 loop spans 14 amino acids. Per the germline V gene, CDR1 is MNHEY and CDR2 is SMNVEV (reference sequence). The CDR3 DNA sequence: TGTGCCAGCAGCCGGGACAGGGGGCGACAGCCCCAGCATTTT. Residues: CASSRDRGRQPQHF.

The chain recombines TRBV5-1 with TRBJ1-3, with unresolved D. This CDR3 has 14 residues. The germline V and J ends were trimmed by 4 bases and 0 bases, with 8 bases remaining between them. Germline values: CDR1 SGHRS, CDR2 YFSETQ. The CDR3 nucleotides are TGCGCCAGCAGCGCCGCGAGCTCTGGAAACACCATATATTTT. Encoded protein: CASSAASSGNTIYF.

This clone appeared a few times. The chain links TRBV25-1 to TRBJ1-2, with 8 bases matching TRBD1. V lost 3 bases and J lost 7; bases outside the gene matches: 4. Germline V gene lookup returns CDR1 MGHDK and CDR2 SYGVNS. The CDR3 has 13 residues. CDR3 DNA sequence: TGTGCCAGCAGTGACCGGACAGGGTCTGGCTACACCTTC. This gives the protein CASSDRTGSGYTF.

The V and J genes are TRBV6-5 and TRBJ2-7; perhaps TRBD2 as D (5 bases). Trimming shortened V by 1 base and J by 5 bases, and 12 bases separated the two germline ends. In germline, CDR1 is MNHEY, CDR2 SVGAGI. The CDR3 length is 14 residues. The CDR3 DNA follows: TGTGCCAGCAGTTACTTACTAGACCGGGACGAGCAGTACTTC. This codes for CASSYLLDRDEQYF.

The chain uses TRBV2 and TRBJ1-2; D is unclear. Germline V gene sequence: CDR1 SNHLY, CDR2 FYNNEI. This CDR3 is 13 amino acids long. The V gene lost 3 bases and the J gene lost 6 bases, with 11 bases spanning the gap. The DNA for the CDR3 is TGTGCCAGCAGTGATGAGGGTGGTGATGGCTACACCTTC. Translating gives CASSDEGGDGYTF.

The V and J genes are TRBV7-9 and TRBJ1-1; 9 nucleotides match TRBD1. The CDR3 spans 15 residues. Germline lookup yields CDR1 SEHNR and CDR2 FQNEAQ (reference sequence). J gave up 4 bases and V 5 bases, and 8 bases lay outside the gene matches. The CDR3 region is CASSRSGTGSTEAFF. The CDR3 DNA follows: TGTGCCAGCAGCCGTTCCGGGACAGGGAGCACTGAAGCTTTCTTT.

This rearrangement joins TRBV2 to TRBJ2-1; the match to TRBD1 covers 8 bases. The J segment lost 10 bases and the V segment lost 4 bases, leaving 6 bases of the junction unmatched. Per germline, CDR1 SNHLY and CDR2 FYNNEI. The CDR3 is 13 residues long. This CDR3 is CASSGQGLREQFF. CDR3 in DNA: TGTGCCAGCAGTGGACAGGGGCTTCGGGAGCAGTTCTTC.

The gene calls are TRBV14 and TRBJ2-3; TRBD2 is a possible D gene (5 bases). The CDR3 extends over 16 amino acids. Germline CDR1 and CDR2: SGHDN and FVKESK. V was trimmed by 1 base and J by 1 base, leaving 12 bases between them. This CDR3 reads CASSQGYGLRTDTQYF. As DNA, the CDR3 is TGTGCCAGCAGCCAAGGGTATGGACTCCGCACAGATACGCAGTATTTT.

The chain has TRBV6-5 and TRBJ2-7; no clear D gene. There are 12 residues in the CDR3. V lost 1 base and J 3 bases, leaving 4 bases between the germline ends. Germline V gives CDR1 MNHEY, CDR2 SVGAGI. The CDR3 DNA follows: TGTGCCAGCAGTTACTTTAACTACGAGCAGTACTTC. This codes for CASSYFNYEQYF.

V and J are TRBV20-1 and TRBJ2-7, with TRBD1 matching over 7 bases. Losses at the gene ends were 3 bases for V and 6 bases for J; bases not matched to a gene: 2. This CDR3 is 11 amino acids long. Germline CDR1 reads DFQATT; CDR2 reads SNEGSKA (reference sequence). The CDR3 protein is CSARGQLEQYF. The CDR3 nucleotides are TGCAGTGCTAGGGGACAGCTCGAGCAGTACTTC.

This chain uses TRBV19 with TRBJ1-2; D gene uncertain. V lost 5 bases, J lost 4 bases, and 11 bases lay in between. The CDR3 runs to 13 residues. Germline V gene lookup returns CDR1 LNHDA and CDR2 SQIVND (reference sequence). CDR3 sequence: CASSFDILYGYTF. The CDR3 DNA is TGTGCCAGTAGTTTCGACATACTCTATGGCTACACCTTC.

The CDR3 sequence: CASSQGRERDGYTF. CDR3 sequence (DNA): TGTGCCAGCAGCCAAGGCAGGGAGCGAGATGGCTACACCTTC. V gene TRBV2 combines with J gene TRBJ1-2; D is perhaps TRBD1 (5 bases). The ends were cut back, 6 bases at V and 6 bases at J, with 17 bases in the middle. CDR3 length: 14 residues. Germline loops: CDR1 SNHLY, CDR2 FYNNEI.

J is TRBJ2-1 and V is TRBV14; 9 bases map to TRBD1. Looked up from germline, CDR1 is SGHDN and CDR2 is FVKESK. Trimming removed 4 bases from V and 8 bases from J; junction bases left unmatched: 12. The CDR3 has 16 residues. The CDR3 sequence is CASSLSGGTGFYEQFF. The CDR3 bases are TGTGCCAGCAGCCTCTCAGGGGGGACAGGGTTCTATGAGCAGTTCTTC.

This chain joins TRBV6-5 and TRBJ2-5; 8 nucleotides match TRBD1. V gave up 7 bases and J gave up 5 bases; unmatched junction bases: 9. CDR3 size: 14 residues. The germline CDR1 and CDR2 sequences are MNHEY and SVGAGI. The CDR3 DNA reads as TGTGCCAGCACCGAAACAGGGGGATTCGAGACCCAGTACTTC. Translated, it gives CASTETGGFETQYF.

This rearrangement joins TRBV4-2 to TRBJ2-3, with 8 bases that match TRBD1. The V and J ends lost 1 base and 6 bases, in that order; junction bases with no gene match: 12. This CDR3 has 17 amino acids. Germline values: CDR1 LGHNA, CDR2 YNFKEQ. CDR3 in amino acids: CASSQVGSQGASDTQYF. In nucleotides, the CDR3 is TGTGCCAGCAGCCAAGTGGGGAGTCAGGGGGCATCGGATACGCAGTATTTT.

The chain's CDR3 is CASSPLSRNTEAFF. DNA for the CDR3: TGTGCCAGCTCACCCCTATCACGGAACACTGAAGCTTTCTTT. This sequence joins TRBV18 and TRBJ1-1; D unresolved. Trimming removed 3 bases at V and 1 base at J, with 9 bases between. The CDR3 extends over 14 amino acids. Germline-derived CDR1 and CDR2 are KGHSH and LQKENI.

The rearrangement uses TRBV7-3 and TRBJ2-1, with D perhaps matching TRBD1 or TRBD2 (5 bases each). V was trimmed by 5 bases and J by 0 bases, leaving 8 bases between them. Germline CDR1 is SGHTA and CDR2 is FQGTGA. The CDR3 loop spans 14 amino acids. DNA of the CDR3: TGTGCCAGCAGCCCAGGGAGCTCCTACAATGAGCAGTTCTTC. This translates into CASSPGSSYNEQFF.

The V call is TRBV7-6, the J call TRBJ2-3; D is perhaps TRBD2 (6 bases). V was trimmed by 9 bases and J by 0 bases, leaving 10 bases between them. This CDR3 is built from 13 residues. CDR1 SGHVS and CDR2 FNYEAQ come from the germline V gene. CDR3 DNA: TGTGCCAGTAGCGGAACTAGCACAGATACGCAGTATTTT. Residues: CASSGTSTDTQYF.

This clone occurred a few times. Because the CDR3 is missing its conserved closing phenylalanine or tryptophan, this is likely a read error. No DNA is shown, since the ends of the CDR3 on it are uncertain; the CDR3 is the one TCRdb lists. The chain uses TRBV6-4 and TRBJ1-1. Counting both end residues, the CDR3 totals 11 amino acids. Germline values: CDR1 MRHNA, CDR2 SNTAGT. CDR3 in amino acids: CASSDAACPRE.

The chain has TRBV5-6 and TRBJ2-3; D ambiguous. V was cut by 4 bases and J by 0 bases, with 9 bases left in between. Looked up from germline, CDR1 is SGHDT and CDR2 is YYEEEE. The CDR3 runs to 14 residues. The CDR3 DNA sequence: TGTGCCAGCAGCCGACCAGATAGCACAGATACGCAGTATTTT. Its translation is CASSRPDSTDTQYF.

The chain employs TRBV7-2 and TRBJ2-2; D call uncertain. The CDR3 has 13 residues. The V gene's germline CDR1 is SGHTA and CDR2 FQGNSA. Trimming stripped 4 bases from V and 1 base from J, with 4 bases between. CDR3 DNA: TGTGCCAGCAGCTACAGGAACACCGGGGAGCTGTTTTTT. It yields the protein CASSYRNTGELFF. Together with reference TRBV7-2 and TRBJ2-2, the CDR3 gives the full variable domain: GAGVSQSPSNKVTEKGKDVELRCDPISGHTALYWYRQSLGQGLEFLIYFQGNSAPDKSGLPSDRFSAERTGGSVSTLTIQRTQQEDSAVYLCASSYRNTGELFFGEGSRLTVL.